The text below deals with one TCR beta chain. This clone was detected only once. Its antigen is still unknown. No base qualities exist here, and no much larger clone lies one base off it. The data are from a study of cytomegalovirus exposure and HLA in healthy donors (dated by TCRdb to about 2017). Background for the entire study: The approximately 710 repertoires of the first cohort and the approximately 130 validation repertoires were produced on the same platform, according to a later analysis. A separate validation cohort of some 130 different subjects was used in addition to the roughly 720-subject first cohort. The study aimed to test whether signatures of past pathogen exposure could be identified by cataloging public T cell receptors. To predict cytomegalovirus infection status, the study combined high-throughput TCR immunosequencing, statistical association of individual TCRs with disease status, and machine learning.

Separate from the roughly 700-subject first cohort, the validation cohort of 120 subjects was the group to which the donors belonged. The library was generated by the immunoSEQ multiplex PCR assay. The original pipeline was this. A statistical classification framework was developed to diagnose cytomegalovirus status using the catalog of TCR beta chain sequences. TCRdb took over this immuneACCESS table, retaining in-frame rearrangements with V and J assigned. Such tables are incomplete; in checked studies, under half of the missing clones stem from an unresolved V gene, and the remainder is unexplained. V and J calls and clone size follow that table, whereas D and trimming were derived from the DNA. This sample gives more than 140,000 clones in total; approximately 91% of them show up just once. The top ten clonotypes cover about 3.5% of the sample. General conclusions and limits of the study: A later analysis found that TCRs clustered in the first cohort also tended to co-occur in the roughly 120 validation repertoires, with 94% of cluster scores above 0. Across donors, most TCR sequences were observed very rarely, whereas some public TCRs were present in many individuals. All 120 or so repertoires were used to score co-occurrence in the validation cohort in a later analysis, because that analysis had no HLA typing for the cohort. In the study, some 160 TCR beta chains were listed as associated with cytomegalovirus. Cytomegalovirus status was reported to be diagnosed by the classifier with high specificity and sensitivity in both the original and validation cohorts. The authors suggested that the approach could potentially be generalized to other disease states and immunological phenotypes. In vitro tests confirmed that a few of the cytomegalovirus-associated TCR beta chains recognize cytomegalovirus antigens.

The CDR3 spans 15 residues, from the cysteine through the phenylalanine. Just the 45-base CDR3 DNA is kept, in frame starting at base 1. The V and J ends are trimmed by 0 bases and 6 bases, leaving 13 bases between them. The germline V gene (reference sequence) provides CDR1 LNHNV and CDR2 YYDKDF. The material sequenced was PBMCs. The sequence came from a young woman in good health and CMV-seropositive. The V and J genes are TRBV15 and TRBJ2-3; the D gene is perhaps TRBD2, on 5 matching bases. The nucleotide sequence is TGTGCCACCAGCAGAGATACACTAGTGCCCGATACGCAGTATTTT. Translated, it reads CATSRDTLVPDTQYF.